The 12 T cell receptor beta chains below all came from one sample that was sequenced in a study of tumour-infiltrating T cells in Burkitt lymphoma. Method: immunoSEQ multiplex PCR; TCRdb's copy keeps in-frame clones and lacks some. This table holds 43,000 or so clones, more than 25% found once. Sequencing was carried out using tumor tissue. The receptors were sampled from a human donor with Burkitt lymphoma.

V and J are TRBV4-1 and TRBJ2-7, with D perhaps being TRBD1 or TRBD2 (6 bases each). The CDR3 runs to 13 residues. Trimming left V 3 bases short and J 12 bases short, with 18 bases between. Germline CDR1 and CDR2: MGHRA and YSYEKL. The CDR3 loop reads CASSQAEGGNPYF. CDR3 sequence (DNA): TGCGCCAGCAGCCAGGCTGAAGGGGGGAATCCGTACTTC.

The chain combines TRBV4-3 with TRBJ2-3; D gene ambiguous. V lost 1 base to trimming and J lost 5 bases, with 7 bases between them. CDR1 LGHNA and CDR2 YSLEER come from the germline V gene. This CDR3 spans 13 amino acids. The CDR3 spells CASSQGARDTQYF. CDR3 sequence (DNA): TGCGCCAGCAGCCAAGGGGCGAGAGATACGCAGTATTTT.

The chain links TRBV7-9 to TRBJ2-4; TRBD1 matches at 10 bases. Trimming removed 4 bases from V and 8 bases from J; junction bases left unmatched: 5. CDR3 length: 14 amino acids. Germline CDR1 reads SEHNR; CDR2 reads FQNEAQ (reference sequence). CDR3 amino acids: CASSWTGGPDIQYF. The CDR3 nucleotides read TGTGCCAGCAGCTGGACAGGGGGTCCGGACATTCAGTACTTC.

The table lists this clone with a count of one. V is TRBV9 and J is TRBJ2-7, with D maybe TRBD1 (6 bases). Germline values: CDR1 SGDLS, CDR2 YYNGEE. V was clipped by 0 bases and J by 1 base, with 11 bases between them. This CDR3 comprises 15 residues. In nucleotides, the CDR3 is TGTGCCAGCAGCGTAGCGGTAGGGGGTTCCTACGAGCAGTACTTC. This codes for CASSVAVGGSYEQYF.

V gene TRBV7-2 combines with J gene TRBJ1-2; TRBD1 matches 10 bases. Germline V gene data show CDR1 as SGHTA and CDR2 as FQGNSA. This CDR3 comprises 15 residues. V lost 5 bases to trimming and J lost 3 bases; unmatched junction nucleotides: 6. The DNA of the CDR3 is TGTGCCAGCAGCCAATCCGGGACAGGGGACTATGGCTACACCTTC. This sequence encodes CASSQSGTGDYGYTF.

The CDR3: CASSVVVDNEQFF. DNA for the CDR3: TGTGCCAGCAGCGTAGTGGTGGACAATGAGCAGTTCTTC. The V and J genes are TRBV9 and TRBJ2-1; D is unresolved. The CDR3 runs 13 residues. Deletions cut 0 bases from V and 5 bases from J, with 6 bases between. From germline, CDR1 is SGDLS and CDR2 YYNGEE. Full variable domain (outside the CDR3, taken from reference TRBV9 and TRBJ2-1): DSGVTQTPKHLITATGQRVTLRCSPRSGDLSVYWYQQSLDQGLQFLIQYYNGEERAKGNILERFSAQQFPDLHSELNLSSLELGDSALYFCASSVVVDNEQFFGPGTRLTVL.

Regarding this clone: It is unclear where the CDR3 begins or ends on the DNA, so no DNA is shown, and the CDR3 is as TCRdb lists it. CDR3 sequence: CSALEREGYTF. The rearrangement links TRBV20-1 to TRBJ1-2. Germline CDR1 reads DFQATT; CDR2 reads SNEGSKA (reference sequence). The CDR3 numbers 11 amino acids, ends counted.

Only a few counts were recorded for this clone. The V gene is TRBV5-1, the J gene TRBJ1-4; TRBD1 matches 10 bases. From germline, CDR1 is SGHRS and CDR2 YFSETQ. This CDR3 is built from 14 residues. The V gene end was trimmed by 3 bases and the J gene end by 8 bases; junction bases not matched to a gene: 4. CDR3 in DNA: TGCGCCAGCAGCTCCGGGACAGGGGAAGAAAAACTGTTTTTT. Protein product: CASSSGTGEEKLFF. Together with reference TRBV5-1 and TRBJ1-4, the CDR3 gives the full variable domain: KAGVTQTPRYLIKTRGQQVTLSCSPISGHRSVSWYQQTPGQGLQFLFEYFSETQRNKGNFPGRFSGRQFSNSRSEMNVSTLELGDSALYLCASSSGTGEEKLFFGSGTQLSVL.

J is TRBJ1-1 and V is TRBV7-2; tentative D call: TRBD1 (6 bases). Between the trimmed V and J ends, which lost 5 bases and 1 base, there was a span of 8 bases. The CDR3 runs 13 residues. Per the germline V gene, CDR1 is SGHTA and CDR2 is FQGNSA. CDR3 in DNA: TGTGCCAGCAGCGCACAGGGGAACACTGAAGCTTTCTTT. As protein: CASSAQGNTEAFF.

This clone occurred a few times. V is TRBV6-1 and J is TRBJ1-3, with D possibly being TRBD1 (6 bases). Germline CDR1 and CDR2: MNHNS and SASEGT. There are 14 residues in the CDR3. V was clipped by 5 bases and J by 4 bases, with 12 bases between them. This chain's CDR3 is CASSYDRSGNTIYF. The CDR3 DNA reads TGTGCCAGCAGTTATGACAGGAGCGGAAACACCATATATTTT.

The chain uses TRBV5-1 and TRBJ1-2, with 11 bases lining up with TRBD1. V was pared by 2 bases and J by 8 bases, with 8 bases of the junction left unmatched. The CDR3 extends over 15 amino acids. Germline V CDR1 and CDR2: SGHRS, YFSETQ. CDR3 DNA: TGCGCCAGCAGCTTTTCGGACAGGGGGCCCTTGGGCTACACCTTC. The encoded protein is CASSFSDRGPLGYTF. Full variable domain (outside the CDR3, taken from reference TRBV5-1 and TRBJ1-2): KAGVTQTPRYLIKTRGQQVTLSCSPISGHRSVSWYQQTPGQGLQFLFEYFSETQRNKGNFPGRFSGRQFSNSRSEMNVSTLELGDSALYLCASSFSDRGPLGYTFGSGTRLTVV.

CDR3 loop: CASSHGPDDDYGYTF. CDR3 DNA: TGTGCCAGCAGTCACGGCCCGGATGACGACTATGGCTACACCTTC. V is TRBV6-5 and J is TRBJ1-2, with D unresolved. V shed 5 bases and J shed 3 bases, with 16 bases lying between them. The CDR3 covers 15 residues. CDR1 and CDR2 (germline): MNHEY, SVGAGI.